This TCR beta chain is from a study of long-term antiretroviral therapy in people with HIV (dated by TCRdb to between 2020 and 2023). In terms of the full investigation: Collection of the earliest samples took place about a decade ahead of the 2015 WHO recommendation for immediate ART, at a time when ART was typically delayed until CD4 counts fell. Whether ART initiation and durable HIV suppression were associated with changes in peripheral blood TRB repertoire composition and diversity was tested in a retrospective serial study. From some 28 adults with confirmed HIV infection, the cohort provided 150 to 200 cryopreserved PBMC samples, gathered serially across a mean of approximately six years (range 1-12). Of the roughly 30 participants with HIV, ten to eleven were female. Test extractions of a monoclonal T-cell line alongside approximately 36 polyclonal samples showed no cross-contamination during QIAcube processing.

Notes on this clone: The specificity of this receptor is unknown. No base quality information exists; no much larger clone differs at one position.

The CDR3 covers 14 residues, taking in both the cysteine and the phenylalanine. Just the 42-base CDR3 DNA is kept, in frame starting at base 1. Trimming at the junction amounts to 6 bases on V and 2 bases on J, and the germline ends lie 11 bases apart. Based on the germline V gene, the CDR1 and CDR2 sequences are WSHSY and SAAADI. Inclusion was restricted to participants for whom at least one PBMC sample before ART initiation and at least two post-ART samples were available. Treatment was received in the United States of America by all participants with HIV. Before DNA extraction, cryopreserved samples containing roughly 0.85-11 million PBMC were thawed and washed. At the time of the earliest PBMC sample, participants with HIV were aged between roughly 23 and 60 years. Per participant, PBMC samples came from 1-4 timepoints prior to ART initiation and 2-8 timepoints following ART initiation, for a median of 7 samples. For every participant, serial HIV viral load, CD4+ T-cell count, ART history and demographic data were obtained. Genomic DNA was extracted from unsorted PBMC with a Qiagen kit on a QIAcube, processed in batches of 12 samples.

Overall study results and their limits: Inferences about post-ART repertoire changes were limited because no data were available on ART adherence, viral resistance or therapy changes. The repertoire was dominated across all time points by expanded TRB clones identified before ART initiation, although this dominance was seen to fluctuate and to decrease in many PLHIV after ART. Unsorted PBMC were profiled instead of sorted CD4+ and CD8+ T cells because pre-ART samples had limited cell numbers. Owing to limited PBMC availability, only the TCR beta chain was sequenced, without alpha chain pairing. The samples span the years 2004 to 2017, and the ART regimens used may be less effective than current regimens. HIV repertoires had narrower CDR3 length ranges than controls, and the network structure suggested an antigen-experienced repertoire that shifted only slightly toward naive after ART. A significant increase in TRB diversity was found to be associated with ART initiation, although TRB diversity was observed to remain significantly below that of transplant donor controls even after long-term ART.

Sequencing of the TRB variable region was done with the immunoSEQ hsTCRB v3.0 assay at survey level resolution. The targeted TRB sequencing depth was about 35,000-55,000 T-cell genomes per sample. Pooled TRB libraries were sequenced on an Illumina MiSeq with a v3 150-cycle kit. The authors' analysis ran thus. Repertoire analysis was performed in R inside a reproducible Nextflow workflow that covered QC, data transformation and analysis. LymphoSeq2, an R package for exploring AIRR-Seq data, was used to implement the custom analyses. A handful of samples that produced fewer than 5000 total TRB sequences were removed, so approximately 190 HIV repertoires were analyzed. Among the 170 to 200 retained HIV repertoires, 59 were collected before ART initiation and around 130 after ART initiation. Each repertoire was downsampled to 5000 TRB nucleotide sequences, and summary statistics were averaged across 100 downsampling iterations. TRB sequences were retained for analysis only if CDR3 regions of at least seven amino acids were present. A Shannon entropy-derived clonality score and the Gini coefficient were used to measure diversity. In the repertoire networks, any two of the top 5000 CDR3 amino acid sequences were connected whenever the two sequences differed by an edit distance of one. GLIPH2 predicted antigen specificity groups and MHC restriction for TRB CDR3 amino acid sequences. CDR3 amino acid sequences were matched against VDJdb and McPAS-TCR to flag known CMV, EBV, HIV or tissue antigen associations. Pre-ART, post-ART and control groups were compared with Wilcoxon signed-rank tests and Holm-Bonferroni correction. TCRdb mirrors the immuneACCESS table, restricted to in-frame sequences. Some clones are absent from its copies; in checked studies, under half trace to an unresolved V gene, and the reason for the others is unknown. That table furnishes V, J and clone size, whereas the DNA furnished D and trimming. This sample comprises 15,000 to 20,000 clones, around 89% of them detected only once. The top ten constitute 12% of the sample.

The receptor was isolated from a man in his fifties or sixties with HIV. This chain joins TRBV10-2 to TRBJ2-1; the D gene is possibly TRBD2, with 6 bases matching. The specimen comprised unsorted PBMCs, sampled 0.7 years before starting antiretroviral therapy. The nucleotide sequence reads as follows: TGCGCCAGCAGGGAGCGGGTCGCCTACAATGAGCAGTTCTTC. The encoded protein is CASRERVAYNEQFF.